Reported below is one TCR beta chain. The specificity of this receptor is unknown. Base-call qualities are not available, and no considerably larger clone is one nucleotide away. This entry comes from a study of blood T cell repertoires in COVID-19 (dated by TCRdb to about 2020). Describing the broader study: Collaborator samples came from the United States, Italy and Spain and covered acute and convalescent phases of COVID-19. The material from the prospective study consisted of cDNA or gDNA derived from T cells, B-cell-depleted T cells, or PBMCs. Samples came from the ongoing ImmuneRACE study (first 160 participants) plus 1,254 subjects from 6 global collaborators. Where HLA class I and class II types were available, the types were taken from metadata supplied by the sample provider, not from assay-based typing. Nearly every sample came with metadata listing a de-identified subject ID, COVID-19 status, age in years and sex. A freely available public database, intended as a resource for researchers studying the immune response to SARS-CoV-2, is where the repertoires were released. Deeply sampled blood TCRbeta repertoires from subjects exposed to, actively infected with, or recovered from COVID-19 were included in the dataset. Broad study findings and their caveats: Clinical and demographic metadata were provided uncurated, with the amount varying by source and participant.

V is pared back by 6 bases and J by 3 bases, with 14 bases lying between the germline termini. Spanning cysteine to phenylalanine, the CDR3 consists of 14 amino acids. Just CDR3 DNA is preserved here, 42 bases in frame from base 1. Taken from the germline V gene, the CDR1 and CDR2 loops are MNHEY and SVGAGI. One collaborating source in Seattle enrolled patients while the patients were actively infected and followed the patients over time throughout the course of disease. Whole blood was collected in K2EDTA tubes by collaborating institutions according to the institutions' own protocols. For TCRbeta analysis, collaborators shipped samples in one of three forms: frozen whole blood, isolated PBMCs, or DNA extracted from either of those sample types. TCRbeta CDR3 regions were amplified from genomic DNA using the immunoSEQ Assay, a bias-controlled multiplex PCR. Regarding the original processing steps: Within the assay, amplification of reference gene primers was used to estimate how many nucleated cells each sample contained. To quantify the absolute abundance of each unique TCRbeta CDR3 rearrangement, sequence reads were collapsed and filtered. For each sample, productive Simpson clonality was calculated as the square root of Simpson's diversity index across productive rearrangements. TCRdb limited this immuneACCESS table to in-frame rearrangements with V and J called. A share of clones is missing; checked studies link under half to unresolved V genes, and the rest is unexplained. V and J calls and clone size are those listed in that table; D and trimming were worked out from the DNA. The sample includes around 190,000 clones, with around 75% observed a single time. Of the sample, roughly 5.6% is held by the ten largest clones.

Sequencing input: peripheral blood. The sequence links TRBV6-5 to TRBJ2-5; TRBD1 is perhaps the D gene, given 5 matching bases. This TCR was sampled from a woman in her thirties or forties with COVID-19, enrolled during active disease. The encoded CDR3 is CASRQNAGKETQYF. In nucleotide form, the sequence is TGTGCCAGCAGGCAAAATGCAGGGAAAGAGACCCAGTACTTC.